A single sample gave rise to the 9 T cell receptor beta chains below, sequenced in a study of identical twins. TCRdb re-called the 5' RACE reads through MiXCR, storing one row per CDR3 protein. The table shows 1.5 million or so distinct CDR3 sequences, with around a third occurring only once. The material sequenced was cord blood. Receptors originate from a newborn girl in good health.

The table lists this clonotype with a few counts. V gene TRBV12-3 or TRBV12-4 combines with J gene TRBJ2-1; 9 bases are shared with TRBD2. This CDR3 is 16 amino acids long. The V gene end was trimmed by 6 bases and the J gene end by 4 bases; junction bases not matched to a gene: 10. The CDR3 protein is CASRATIAGAYNEQFF. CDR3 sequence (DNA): TGTGCCAGCAGGGCCACTATAGCGGGGGCTTACAATGAGCAGTTCTTC.

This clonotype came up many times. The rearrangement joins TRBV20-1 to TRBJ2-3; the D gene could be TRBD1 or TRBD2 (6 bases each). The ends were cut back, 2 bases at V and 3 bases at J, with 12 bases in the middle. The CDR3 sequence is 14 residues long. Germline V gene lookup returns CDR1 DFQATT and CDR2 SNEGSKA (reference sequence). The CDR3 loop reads CSARKGGGTDTQYF. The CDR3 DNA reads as TGCAGTGCTAGAAAGGGGGGTGGTACAGATACGCAGTATTTT.

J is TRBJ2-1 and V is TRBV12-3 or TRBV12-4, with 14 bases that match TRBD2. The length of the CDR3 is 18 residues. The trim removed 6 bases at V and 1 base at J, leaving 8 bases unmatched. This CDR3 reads CASSPGTSGGWSYNEQFF. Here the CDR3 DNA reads TGTGCCAGCAGCCCCGGGACTAGCGGGGGATGGTCCTACAATGAGCAGTTCTTC.

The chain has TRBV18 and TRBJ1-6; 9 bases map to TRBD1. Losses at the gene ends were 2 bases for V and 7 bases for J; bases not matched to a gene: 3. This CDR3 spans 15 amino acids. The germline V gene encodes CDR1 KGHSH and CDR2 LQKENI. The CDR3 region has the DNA TGTGCCAGCTCACCAGGACAGGGGAACAATTCACCCCTCCACTTT. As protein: CASSPGQGNNSPLHF.

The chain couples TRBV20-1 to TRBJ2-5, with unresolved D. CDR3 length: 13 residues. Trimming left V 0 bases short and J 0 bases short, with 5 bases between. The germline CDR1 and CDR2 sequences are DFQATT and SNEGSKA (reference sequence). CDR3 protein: CSAREQYQETQYF. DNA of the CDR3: TGCAGTGCTAGAGAACAGTACCAAGAGACCCAGTACTTC.

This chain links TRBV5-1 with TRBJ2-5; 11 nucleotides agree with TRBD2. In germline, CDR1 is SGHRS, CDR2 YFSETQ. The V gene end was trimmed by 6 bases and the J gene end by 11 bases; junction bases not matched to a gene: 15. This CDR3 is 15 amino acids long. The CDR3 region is CASIPTSGALNEQYF. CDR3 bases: TGCGCCAGCATCCCGACTAGCGGGGCCCTAAATGAGCAGTACTTC.

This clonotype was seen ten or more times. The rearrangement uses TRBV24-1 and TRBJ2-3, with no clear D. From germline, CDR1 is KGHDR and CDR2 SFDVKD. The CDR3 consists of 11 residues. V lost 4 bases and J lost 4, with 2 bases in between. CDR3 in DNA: TGTGCCACCAGTGAGGCAGATACGCAGTATTTT. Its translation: CATSEADTQYF.

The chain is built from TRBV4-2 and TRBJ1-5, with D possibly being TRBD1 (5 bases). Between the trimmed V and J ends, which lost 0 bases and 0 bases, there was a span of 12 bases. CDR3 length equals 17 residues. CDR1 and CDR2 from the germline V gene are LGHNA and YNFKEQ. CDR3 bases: TGTGCCAGCAGCCAAGATCTGGCAGGGTATAGCAATCAGCCCCAGCATTTT. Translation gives CASSQDLAGYSNQPQHF.

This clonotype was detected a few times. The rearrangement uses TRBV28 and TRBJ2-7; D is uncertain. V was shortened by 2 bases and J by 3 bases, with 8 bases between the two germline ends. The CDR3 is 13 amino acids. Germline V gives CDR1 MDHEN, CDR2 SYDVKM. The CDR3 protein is CASSLRADYEQYF. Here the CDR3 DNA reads TGTGCCAGCAGTTTAAGGGCAGACTACGAGCAGTACTTC.